One sample yielded the 32 T cell receptor beta chains listed below, sequenced in a study of blood T cell repertoires in COVID-19. Repertoires were generated with immunoSEQ multiplex PCR, while TCRdb's copy carries only in-frame clones and drops some. The sample carries hundreds of thousands of clones, 87% recorded once. Source material: peripheral blood. The receptors originated from a man in his 60s who had recovered from COVID-19.

This rearrangement joins TRBV7-2 to TRBJ1-6, with D perhaps TRBD1 (6 bases). Germline V lookup: CDR1 SGHTA, CDR2 FQGNSA. The CDR3 is made up of 18 amino acids. V dropped 1 base and J dropped 0 bases, with 13 bases sitting between them. The CDR3 nucleotides are TGTGCCAGCAGCTTAGTGGGGGCTCGGAGCTCCTATAATTCACCCCTCCACTTT. This gives the protein CASSLVGARSSYNSPLHF.

The V and J genes are TRBV7-9 and TRBJ1-5, with D perhaps matching TRBD1 (6 bases). This CDR3 is 17 amino acids long. The germline V gene encodes CDR1 SEHNR and CDR2 FQNEAQ (reference sequence). The V and J ends lost 1 base and 3 bases respectively, with 16 bases between them. CDR3: CASSLGRGAQNNQPQHF. The CDR3 bases are TGTGCCAGCAGCTTAGGTCGGGGGGCTCAGAACAATCAGCCCCAGCATTTT.

The genes are TRBV27 and TRBJ1-1, with D unclear. Trimming removed 4 bases at V and 11 bases at J, with 17 bases between. This CDR3 region has 13 residues. CDR1 and CDR2 (germline): MNHEY, SMNVEV (reference sequence). CDR3 protein: CASSYNWALSAFF. The CDR3 DNA reads TGTGCCAGCAGTTATAATTGGGCCCTCTCGGCTTTCTTT.

The V call is TRBV6-1, the J call TRBJ2-7, with D perhaps TRBD1 (6 bases). CDR1 MNHNS and CDR2 SASEGT come from the germline V gene. This CDR3 is 14 amino acids long. Trimming pared 1 base from V and 6 bases from J, leaving 13 bases between. CDR3 in DNA: TGTGCCAGCAGTGAAGGGGGGCCGGCGGCCGAGCAGTACTTC. Translated: CASSEGGPAAEQYF.

The rearrangement links TRBV12-3 or TRBV12-4 to TRBJ1-6; D gene ambiguous. Trimming removed 3 bases at V and 8 bases at J, with 5 bases between. The CDR3 covers 12 residues. The CDR3, as DNA: TGTGCCAGCAGTTTTCAGGATTCACCCCTCCACTTT. Amino acid sequence: CASSFQDSPLHF.

This clone was seen once. The rearrangement uses TRBV9 and TRBJ2-2; D is uncertain. CDR1 SGDLS and CDR2 YYNGEE come from the germline V gene. The germline V and J ends were trimmed by 4 bases and 1 base, with 11 bases remaining between them. The CDR3 is made up of 15 amino acids. The CDR3 bases are TGTGCCAGCAGCTTCGGGTTACTGAACACCGGGGAGCTGTTTTTT. Translation: CASSFGLLNTGELFF.

The rearrangement links TRBV5-1 to TRBJ2-1; 10 positions match TRBD2. The CDR3 spans 14 residues. Germline V lookup: CDR1 SGHRS, CDR2 YFSETQ. J gave up 5 bases and V 6 bases, and 5 bases lay outside the gene matches. DNA of the CDR3: TGCGCCAGCAACCTAGCGGGGGCCAACAATGAGCAGTTCTTC. This encodes CASNLAGANNEQFF. The full variable domain, in which reference TRBV5-1 and TRBJ2-1 provide the parts outside the CDR3, is KAGVTQTPRYLIKTRGQQVTLSCSPISGHRSVSWYQQTPGQGLQFLFEYFSETQRNKGNFPGRFSGRQFSNSRSEMNVSTLELGDSALYLCASNLAGANNEQFFGPGTRLTVL.

The gene calls are TRBV19 and TRBJ1-5; D gene uncertain. CDR3 length: 14 residues. Looked up from germline, CDR1 is LNHDA and CDR2 is SQIVND (reference sequence). The V and J ends lost 4 bases and 7 bases respectively, with 14 bases between them. CDR3 nucleotides: TGTGCCAGTAGTAACCCCCGCGCACGCCAGCCCCAGCATTTT. This gives the protein CASSNPRARQPQHF. Full variable domain (remainder filled in from reference TRBV19 and TRBJ1-5): DGGITQSPKYLFRKEGQNVTLSCEQNLNHDAMYWYRQDPGQGLRLIYYSQIVNDFQKGDIAEGYSVSREKKESFPLTVTSAQKNPTAFYLCASSNPRARQPQHFGDGTRLSIL.

The V call is TRBV5-1, the J call TRBJ2-1; D is perhaps TRBD2 (6 bases). The CDR3 sequence is 15 residues long. V lost 0 bases, J lost 4 bases, and 11 bases lay in between. Germline lookup yields CDR1 SGHRS and CDR2 YFSETQ. DNA of the CDR3: TGCGCCAGCAGCTTGGCCGTAGCGGATTACAATGAGCAGTTCTTC. Protein product: CASSLAVADYNEQFF.

The chain recombines TRBV2 with TRBJ2-7, with 9 positions matching TRBD2. The CDR3 runs 19 residues. Trimming at V came to 1 base and at J to 4 bases, leaving 17 bases not matched to a gene. CDR1 is SNHLY and CDR2 is FYNNEI in the germline V gene. The CDR3: CASSEGGGHGVAGVYEQYF. CDR3 in DNA: TGTGCCAGCAGTGAAGGTGGCGGACACGGGGTAGCGGGAGTTTACGAGCAGTACTTC.

This sequence joins TRBV7-9 and TRBJ2-7, with a possible D match to TRBD2 (5 bases). V dropped 4 bases and J dropped 2 bases, with 18 bases sitting between them. This CDR3 is 16 amino acids long. Germline CDR1 is SEHNR and CDR2 is FQNEAQ (reference sequence). CDR3 amino acids: CASSSELGVGTYEQYF. CDR3 bases: TGTGCCAGCAGCTCCGAGCTCGGGGTGGGGACCTACGAGCAGTACTTC.

The chain is built from TRBV5-4 and TRBJ2-7, with TRBD2 matching 7 bases. The CDR3 has 15 residues. After removal of 3 bases from V and 4 bases from J, the junction contained 10 bases not matched to a gene. Germline lookup yields CDR1 SGHNT and CDR2 YYREEE (reference sequence). The CDR3 DNA reads as TGTGCCAGCAGCTCCCGGGAAGCGGGAAGTTACGAGCAGTACTTC. Its protein product is CASSSREAGSYEQYF.

The chain combines TRBV5-4 with TRBJ2-1; D possibly corresponds to TRBD2 (5 bases). V lost 4 bases and J lost 7, with 12 bases in between. Germline V gene sequence: CDR1 SGHNT, CDR2 YYREEE (reference sequence). This CDR3 contains 13 residues. The CDR3 DNA is TGTGCCAGCAGCGTTGGAGGTGGTAATGAGCAGTTCTTC. Amino acids: CASSVGGGNEQFF.

V usage is TRBV19 and J usage is TRBJ2-4, with 7 bases identical to TRBD2. Looked up from germline, CDR1 is LNHDA and CDR2 is SQIVND (reference sequence). V lost 0 bases to trimming and J lost 5 bases; unmatched junction nucleotides: 4. The CDR3 covers 15 residues. The CDR3 DNA sequence: TGTGCCAGTAGTATAGATAGCGGGCGGCAAAACATTCAGTACTTC. Protein product: CASSIDSGRQNIQYF.

The V and J genes are TRBV10-3 and TRBJ2-2; 10 bases align to TRBD1. The length of the CDR3 is 14 residues. Germline V gives CDR1 ENHRY, CDR2 SYGVKD. After removal of 10 bases from V and 5 bases from J, the junction contained 7 bases not matched to a gene. The CDR3, as DNA: TGTGCCACTTCCGGGACAGGGGTAACCGGGGAGCTGTTTTTT. Residues: CATSGTGVTGELFF.

This clone is a singleton in its sample. The CDR3: CASSRDRISGNTIYF. The CDR3 nucleotides are TGTGCCAGCAGCCGAGACAGGATCTCTGGAAACACCATATATTTT. This sequence joins TRBV6-5 and TRBJ1-3, with D possibly TRBD1 on 6 matching bases. Trimming left V 6 bases short and J 0 bases short, with 12 bases between. Per the germline V gene, CDR1 is MNHEY and CDR2 is SVGAGI. This CDR3 has 15 amino acids.

The V gene is TRBV6-1, the J gene TRBJ1-6; a weak D match, TRBD1 (6 bases). The germline gives CDR1 MNHNS, CDR2 SASEGT. The CDR3 is made up of 19 amino acids. Trimming left V 2 bases short and J 1 base short, with 18 bases between. The CDR3 here is CASSEWDIPGGSYNSPLHF. The CDR3 nucleotides read TGTGCCAGCAGTGAATGGGACATACCCGGGGGGTCCTATAATTCACCCCTCCACTTT.

V usage is TRBV19 and J usage is TRBJ1-5, with D unclear. The CDR3 is made up of 13 amino acids. CDR1 and CDR2 (germline): LNHDA, SQIVND (reference sequence). Trimming removed 5 bases from V and 7 bases from J, with 12 bases in between. CDR3 bases: TGTGCCAGTAGTGATATTTCGAGGCAGCCCCAGCATTTT. This gives the protein CASSDISRQPQHF.

The sample holds a few counts of this clone. V is TRBV30 and J is TRBJ2-1; TRBD1 agrees at 8 bases. The CDR3 is 15 amino acids. Germline CDR1 is GTSNPN and CDR2 is SVGIG (reference sequence). V lost 3 bases and J lost 6; bases outside the gene matches: 10. DNA of the CDR3: TGTGCCTGGAGCCACCCAGGGGGCCCCTTCAATGAGCAGTTCTTC. Translated: CAWSHPGGPFNEQFF.

The chain uses TRBV7-3 and TRBJ2-7; D is unresolved. The CDR3 contains 15 residues. V dropped 5 bases and J dropped 0 bases, with 14 bases sitting between them. Germline lookup yields CDR1 SGHTA and CDR2 FQGTGA. CDR3 DNA sequence: TGTGCCAGCAGCCTATTGCAGGCCCACTCCTACGAGCAGTACTTC. Translating it yields CASSLLQAHSYEQYF.

The genes are TRBV30 and TRBJ1-5, with 9 nucleotides matching TRBD1. There are 13 residues in the CDR3. Germline lookup yields CDR1 GTSNPN and CDR2 SVGIG (reference sequence). J gave up 4 bases and V 4 bases, and 2 bases lay outside the gene matches. The chain's CDR3 is CAWTGQGNQPQHF. In nucleotides, the CDR3 is TGTGCCTGGACGGGACAGGGAAATCAGCCCCAGCATTTT.

This clone was seen only once. This rearrangement joins TRBV13 to TRBJ1-5, with D perhaps TRBD1 (5 bases). Between the trimmed V and J ends, which lost 0 bases and 0 bases, there was a span of 9 bases. The CDR3 has 16 residues. Looked up from germline, CDR1 is PRHDT and CDR2 is FYEKMQ (reference sequence). The chain's CDR3 is CASSLGGHNSNQPQHF. The CDR3 DNA sequence: TGTGCCAGCAGCTTAGGAGGACACAATAGCAATCAGCCCCAGCATTTT.

For this clone: The sample has other DNA sequences that encode this CDR3 too. The chain has TRBV24-1 and TRBJ2-3, with TRBD1 identical over 7 bases. Trimming removed 2 bases from V and 1 base from J; junction bases left unmatched: 2. Germline CDR1 reads KGHDR; CDR2 reads SFDVKD. CDR3 length equals 15 residues. The CDR3 DNA is TGTGCCACCAGTGATTCCGGGACAGGCACAGATACGCAGTATTTT. This translates into CATSDSGTGTDTQYF.

The chain recombines TRBV10-2 with TRBJ1-3; 10 bases map to TRBD1. Trimming cost V 6 bases and J 4 bases; bases outside gene matches: 6. There are 15 residues in the CDR3. CDR1 WSHSY and CDR2 SAAADI come from the germline V gene. CDR3 amino acids: CASSYDRGPGNTIYF. For the CDR3, the DNA is TGCGCCAGCAGCTACGACAGGGGGCCAGGAAACACCATATATTTT.

The chain couples TRBV28 to TRBJ1-6, with 7 bases lining up with TRBD1. This CDR3 has 15 amino acids. The V gene end was trimmed by 3 bases and the J gene end by 9 bases; junction bases not matched to a gene: 8. Germline values: CDR1 MDHEN, CDR2 SYDVKM. CDR3 sequence (DNA): TGTGCCAGCAGTTTGGGAGACAGGGAAGGTTCACCCCTCCACTTT. Its translation: CASSLGDREGSPLHF.

This clone was found a few times. The rearrangement links TRBV18 to TRBJ1-3; D perhaps matches TRBD1 (5 bases). Trimming stripped 5 bases from V and 0 bases from J, with 8 bases between. The CDR3 has 14 residues. The V gene's germline CDR1 is KGHSH and CDR2 LQKENI. The CDR3 DNA sequence: TGTGCCAGCTCATACAGGAGCTCTGGAAACACCATATATTTT. Translated, it gives CASSYRSSGNTIYF.

This chain links TRBV7-3 with TRBJ2-3; 10 positions agree with TRBD1. Germline-derived CDR1 and CDR2 are SGHTA and FQGTGA. The CDR3 runs 15 residues. The trim removed 3 bases at V and 1 base at J, leaving 1 base unmatched. CDR3 bases: TGTGCCAGCAGCTTTGGGACAGGGGGCACAGATACGCAGTATTTT. Its translation: CASSFGTGGTDTQYF.

CDR3 DNA: TGTGCCAGCAGCCAGGAACCTAGCGGGGGGGGCGAGCAGTACTTC. Translating gives CASSQEPSGGGEQYF. The V call is TRBV3-1 (or the pseudogene TRBV3-2), the J call TRBJ2-7; the match to TRBD2 covers 12 bases. Trimming cost V 3 bases and J 6 bases; bases outside gene matches: 6. Germline CDR1 LGHDT, CDR2 YNNKEL (reference sequence). The CDR3 spans 15 residues.

The J gene is TRBJ1-2, the V gene TRBV19; D unclear. V dropped 10 bases and J dropped 0 bases, with 15 bases sitting between them. The CDR3 sequence is 14 residues long. Germline values: CDR1 LNHDA, CDR2 SQIVND (reference sequence). CDR3 amino acids: CAIGRREPNYGYTF. The CDR3, as DNA: TGTGCCATCGGGCGGAGGGAACCTAACTATGGCTACACCTTC. The variable domain in full, with the rest retrieved from reference TRBV19 and TRBJ1-2, is DGGITQSPKYLFRKEGQNVTLSCEQNLNHDAMYWYRQDPGQGLRLIYYSQIVNDFQKGDIAEGYSVSREKKESFPLTVTSAQKNPTAFYLCAIGRREPNYGYTFGSGTRLTVV.

This sequence joins TRBV5-8 and TRBJ2-5; possibly TRBD2 for D (6 bases). This CDR3 is 14 amino acids long. Germline V gene sequence: CDR1 SGHTS, CDR2 YDEGEE. The V gene lost 4 bases and the J gene lost 5 bases, with 15 bases spanning the gap. As DNA, the CDR3 is TGTGCCAGCAGCCCCCATCCAGGGAGGGAGACCCAGTACTTC. Its protein is CASSPHPGRETQYF.

V is TRBV27 and J is TRBJ2-5; 11 positions agree with TRBD2. Germline-derived CDR1 and CDR2 are MNHEY and SMNVEV (reference sequence). V shed 7 bases and J 5 bases; nucleotides not matched to a gene: 9. The CDR3 runs 15 residues. The DNA for the CDR3 is TGTGCCAGCAAACAAAGGTCTAGCGGGAGGGAGACCCAGTACTTC. Translated: CASKQRSSGRETQYF.

V and J are TRBV7-2 and TRBJ2-7; maybe TRBD2 (5 bases). Germline-derived CDR1 and CDR2 are SGHTA and FQGNSA. The CDR3 is made up of 17 amino acids. Trimming pared 2 bases from V and 7 bases from J, leaving 24 bases between. The CDR3 is CASSLRAGPPSTREQYF. In nucleotides, the CDR3 is TGTGCCAGCAGCTTAAGAGCAGGACCCCCATCTACTAGGGAGCAGTACTTC.